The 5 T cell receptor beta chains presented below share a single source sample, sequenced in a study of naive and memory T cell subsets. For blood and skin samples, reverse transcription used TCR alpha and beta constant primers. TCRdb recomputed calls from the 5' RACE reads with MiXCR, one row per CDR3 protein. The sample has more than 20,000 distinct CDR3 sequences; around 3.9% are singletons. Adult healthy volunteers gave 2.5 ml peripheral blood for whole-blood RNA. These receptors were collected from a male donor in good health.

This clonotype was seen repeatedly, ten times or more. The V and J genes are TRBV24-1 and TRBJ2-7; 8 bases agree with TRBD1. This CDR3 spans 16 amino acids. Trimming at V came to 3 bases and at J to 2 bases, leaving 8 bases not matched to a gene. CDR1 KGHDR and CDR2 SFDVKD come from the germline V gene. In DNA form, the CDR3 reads TGTGCCACCAGTGATACCCAGACAGGGGCACCCTACGAGCAGTACTTC. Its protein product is CATSDTQTGAPYEQYF.

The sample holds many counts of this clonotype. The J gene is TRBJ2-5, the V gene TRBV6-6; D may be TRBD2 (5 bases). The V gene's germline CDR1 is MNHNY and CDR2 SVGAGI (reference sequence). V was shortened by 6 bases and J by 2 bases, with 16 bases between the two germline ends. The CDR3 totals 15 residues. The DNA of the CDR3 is TGTGCCAGCAGAGGTAATAGCGCGCCACAAGAGACCCAGTACTTC. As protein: CASRGNSAPQETQYF.

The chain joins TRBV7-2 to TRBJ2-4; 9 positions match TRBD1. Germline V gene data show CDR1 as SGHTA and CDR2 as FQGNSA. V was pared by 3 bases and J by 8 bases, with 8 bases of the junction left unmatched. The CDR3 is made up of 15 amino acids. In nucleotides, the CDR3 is TGTGCCAGCAGCTTCCTGGACAGGGGTAGTGACATTCAGTACTTC. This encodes CASSFLDRGSDIQYF.

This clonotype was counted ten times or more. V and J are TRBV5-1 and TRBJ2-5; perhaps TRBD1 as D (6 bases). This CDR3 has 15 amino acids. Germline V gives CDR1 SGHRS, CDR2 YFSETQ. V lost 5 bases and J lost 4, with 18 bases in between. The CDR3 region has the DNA TGCGCCAGCAGTCCCCTAACAGGGAGAGTAGAGACCCAGTACTTC. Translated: CASSPLTGRVETQYF.

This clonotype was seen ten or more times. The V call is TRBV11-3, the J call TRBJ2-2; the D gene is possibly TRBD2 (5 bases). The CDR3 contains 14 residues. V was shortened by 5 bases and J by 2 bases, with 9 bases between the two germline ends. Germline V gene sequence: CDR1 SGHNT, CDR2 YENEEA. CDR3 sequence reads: CASSEGGNTGELFF. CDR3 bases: TGTGCCAGCAGCGAGGGCGGCAACACCGGGGAGCTGTTTTTT.